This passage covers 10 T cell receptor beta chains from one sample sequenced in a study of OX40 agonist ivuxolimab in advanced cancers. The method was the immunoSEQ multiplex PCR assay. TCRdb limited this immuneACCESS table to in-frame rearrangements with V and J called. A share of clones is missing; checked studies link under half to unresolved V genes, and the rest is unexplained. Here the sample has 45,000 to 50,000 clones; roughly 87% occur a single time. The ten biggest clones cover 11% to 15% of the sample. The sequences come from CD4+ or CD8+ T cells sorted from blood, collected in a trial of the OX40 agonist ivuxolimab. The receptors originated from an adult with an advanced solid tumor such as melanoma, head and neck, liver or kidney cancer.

The CDR3 is CASIRGGSDNEQFF. In nucleotides, the CDR3 is TGTGCCAGCATAAGGGGCGGGAGTGACAATGAGCAGTTCTTC. The chain joins TRBV5-6 to TRBJ2-1; 7 bases are shared with TRBD2. Germline CDR1 is SGHDT and CDR2 is YYEEEE. The V segment lost 6 bases and the J segment 5 bases; nucleotides outside the gene matches: 8. The CDR3 has 14 residues.

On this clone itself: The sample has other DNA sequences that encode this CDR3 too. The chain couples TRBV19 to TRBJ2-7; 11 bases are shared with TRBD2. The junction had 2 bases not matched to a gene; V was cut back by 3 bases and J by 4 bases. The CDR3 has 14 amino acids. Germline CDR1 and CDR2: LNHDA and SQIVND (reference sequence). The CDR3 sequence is CASSIGTSGYEQYF. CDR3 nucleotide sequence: TGTGCCAGTAGTATTGGGACTAGCGGTTACGAGCAGTACTTC.

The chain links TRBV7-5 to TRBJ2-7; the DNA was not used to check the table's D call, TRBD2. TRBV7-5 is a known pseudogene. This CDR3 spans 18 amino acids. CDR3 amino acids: CARSLERTSGRDPYEQYF. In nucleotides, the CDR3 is TGTGCCAGAAGCTTAGAGAGGACTAGCGGGAGGGATCCATACGAGCAGTACTTC.

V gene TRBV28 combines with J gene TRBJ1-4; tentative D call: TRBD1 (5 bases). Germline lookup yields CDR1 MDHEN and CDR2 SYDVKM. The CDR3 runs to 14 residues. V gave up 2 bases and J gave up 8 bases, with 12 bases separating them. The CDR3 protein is CASSLTRVREKLFF. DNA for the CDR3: TGTGCCAGCAGTTTAACCAGGGTGAGGGAAAAACTGTTTTTT.

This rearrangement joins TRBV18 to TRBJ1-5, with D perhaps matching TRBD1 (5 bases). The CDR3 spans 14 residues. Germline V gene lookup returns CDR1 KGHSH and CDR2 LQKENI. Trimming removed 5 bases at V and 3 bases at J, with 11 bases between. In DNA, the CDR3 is TGTGCCAGCTCAAGTCAGGGAGTCAATCAGCCCCAGCATTTT. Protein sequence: CASSSQGVNQPQHF.

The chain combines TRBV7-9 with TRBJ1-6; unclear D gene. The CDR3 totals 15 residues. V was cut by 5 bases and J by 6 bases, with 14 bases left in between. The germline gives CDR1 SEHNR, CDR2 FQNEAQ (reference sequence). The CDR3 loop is CASSLTSSANSPLHF. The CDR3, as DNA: TGTGCCAGCAGCCTAACTAGTAGCGCTAATTCACCCCTCCACTTT.

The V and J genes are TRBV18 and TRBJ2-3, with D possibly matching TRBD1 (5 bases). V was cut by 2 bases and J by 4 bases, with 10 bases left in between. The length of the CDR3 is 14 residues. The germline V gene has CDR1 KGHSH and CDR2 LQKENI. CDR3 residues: CASSPFRVADTQYF. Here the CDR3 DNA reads TGTGCCAGCTCACCATTCAGGGTGGCAGATACGCAGTATTTT. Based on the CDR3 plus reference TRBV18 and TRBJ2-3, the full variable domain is NAGVMQNPRHLVRRRGQEARLRCSPMKGHSHVYWYRQLPEEGLKFMVYLQKENIIDESGMPKERFSAEFPKEGPSILRIQQVVRGDSAAYFCASSPFRVADTQYFGPGTRLTVL.

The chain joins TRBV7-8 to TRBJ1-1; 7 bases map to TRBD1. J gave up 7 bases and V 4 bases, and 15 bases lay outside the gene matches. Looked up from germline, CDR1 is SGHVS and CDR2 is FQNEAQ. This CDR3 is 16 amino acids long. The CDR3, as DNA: TGTGCCAGCAGCTCCTCCCGTGTTCAGGGGGTAGGTGAAGCTTTCTTT. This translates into CASSSSRVQGVGEAFF.

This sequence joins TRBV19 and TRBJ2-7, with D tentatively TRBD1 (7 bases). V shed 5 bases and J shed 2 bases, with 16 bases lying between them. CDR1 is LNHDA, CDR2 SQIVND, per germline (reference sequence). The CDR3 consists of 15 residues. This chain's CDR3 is CASSSGGTLPYEQYF. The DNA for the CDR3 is TGTGCCAGTAGTTCAGGGGGGACATTGCCCTACGAGCAGTACTTC.

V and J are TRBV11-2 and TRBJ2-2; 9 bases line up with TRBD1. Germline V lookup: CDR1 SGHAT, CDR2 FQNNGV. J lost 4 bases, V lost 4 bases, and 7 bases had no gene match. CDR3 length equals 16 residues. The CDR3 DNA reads TGTGCCAGCAGCTCCCGACAGGGGGTATCCACCGGGGAGCTGTTTTTT. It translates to CASSSRQGVSTGELFF.